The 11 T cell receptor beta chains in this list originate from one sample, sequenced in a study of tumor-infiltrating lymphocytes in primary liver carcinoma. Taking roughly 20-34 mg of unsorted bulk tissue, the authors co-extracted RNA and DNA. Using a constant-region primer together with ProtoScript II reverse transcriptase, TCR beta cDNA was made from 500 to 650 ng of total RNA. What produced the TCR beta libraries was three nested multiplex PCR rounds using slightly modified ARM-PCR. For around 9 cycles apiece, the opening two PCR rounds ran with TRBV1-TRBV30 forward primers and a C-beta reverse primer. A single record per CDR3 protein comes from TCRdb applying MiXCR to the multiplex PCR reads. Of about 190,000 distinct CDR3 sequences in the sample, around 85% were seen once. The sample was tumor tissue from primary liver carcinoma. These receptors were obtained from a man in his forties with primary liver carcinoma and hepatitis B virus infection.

CDR3 region: CASSPTSGNTKGGPQYF. The CDR3 DNA is TGTGCCAGCAGTCCCACTAGCGGGAACACTAAAGGGGGACCCCAGTACTTC. The chain employs TRBV5-4 and TRBJ2-5; 10 positions agree with TRBD2. Looked up from germline, CDR1 is SGHNT and CDR2 is YYREEE (reference sequence). This CDR3 is built from 17 residues. With 5 bases clipped from V and 9 bases from J, the junction kept 19 bases outside the gene matches.

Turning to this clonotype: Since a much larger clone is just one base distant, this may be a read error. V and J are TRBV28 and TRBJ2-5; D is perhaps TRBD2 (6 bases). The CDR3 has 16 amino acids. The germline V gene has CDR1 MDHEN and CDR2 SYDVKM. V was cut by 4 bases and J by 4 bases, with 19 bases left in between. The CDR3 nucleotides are TGTGCCAGCAGTTCCGGGGGACGTCCGAGGGGAGAGACCCAGTACTTC. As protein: CASSSGGRPRGETQYF.

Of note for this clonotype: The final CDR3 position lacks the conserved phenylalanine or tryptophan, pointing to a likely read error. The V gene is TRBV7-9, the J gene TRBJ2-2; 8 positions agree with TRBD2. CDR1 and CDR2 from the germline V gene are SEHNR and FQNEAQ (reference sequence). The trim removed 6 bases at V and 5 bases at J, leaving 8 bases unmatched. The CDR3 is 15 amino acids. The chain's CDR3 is CASRPQAGDTGELFI. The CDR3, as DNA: TGTGCCAGCAGACCACAAGCGGGAGATACCGGGGAGCTGTTTATT.

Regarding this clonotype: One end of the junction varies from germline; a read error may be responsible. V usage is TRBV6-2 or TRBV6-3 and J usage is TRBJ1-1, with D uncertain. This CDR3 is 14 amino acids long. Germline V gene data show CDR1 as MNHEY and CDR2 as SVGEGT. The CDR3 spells CASIYPWVTPTAFF. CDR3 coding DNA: TGTGCCAGCATTTACCCTTGGGTGACCCCGACGGCTTTCTTT.

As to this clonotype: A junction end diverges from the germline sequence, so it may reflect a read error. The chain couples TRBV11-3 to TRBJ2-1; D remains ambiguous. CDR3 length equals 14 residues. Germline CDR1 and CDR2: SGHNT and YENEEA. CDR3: CACSIGVSNNEQFF. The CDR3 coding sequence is TGTGCCTGCAGCATAGGCGTCTCCAACAATGAGCAGTTCTTC.

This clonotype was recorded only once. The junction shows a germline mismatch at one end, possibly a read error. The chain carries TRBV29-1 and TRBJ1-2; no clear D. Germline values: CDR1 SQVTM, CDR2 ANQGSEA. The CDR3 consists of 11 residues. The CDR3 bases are TGCATCGTTGAAGGGAGCGATGGCTACAGCTTC. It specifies CIVEGSDGYSF.

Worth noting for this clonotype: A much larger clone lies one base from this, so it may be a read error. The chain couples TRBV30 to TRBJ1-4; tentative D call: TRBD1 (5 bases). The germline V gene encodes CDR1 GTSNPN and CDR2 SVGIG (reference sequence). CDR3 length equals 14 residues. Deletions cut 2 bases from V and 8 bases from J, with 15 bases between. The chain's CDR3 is CAWSHRTAGEKLFF. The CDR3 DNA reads TGTGCCTGGAGTCACAGGACCGCGGGGGAAAAACTGTTTTTT.

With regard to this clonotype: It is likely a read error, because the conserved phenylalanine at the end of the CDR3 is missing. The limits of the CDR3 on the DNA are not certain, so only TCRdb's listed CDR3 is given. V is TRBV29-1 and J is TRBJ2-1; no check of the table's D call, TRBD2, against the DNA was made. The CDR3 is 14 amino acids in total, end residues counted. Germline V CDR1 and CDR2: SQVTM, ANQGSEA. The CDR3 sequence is CSVGTSGSYNEQFS.

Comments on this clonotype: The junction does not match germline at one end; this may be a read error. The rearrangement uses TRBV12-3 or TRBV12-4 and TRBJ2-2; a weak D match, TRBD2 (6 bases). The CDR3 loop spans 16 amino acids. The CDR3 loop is CAISLSGGRITGELSF. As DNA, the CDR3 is TGTGCCATCAGCCTCAGTGGAGGGCGAATCACCGGGGAGCTGTCTTTT.

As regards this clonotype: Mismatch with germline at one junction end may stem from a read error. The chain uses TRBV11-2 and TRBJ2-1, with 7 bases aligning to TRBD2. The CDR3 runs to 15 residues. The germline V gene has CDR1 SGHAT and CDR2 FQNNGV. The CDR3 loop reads CTRSFSGSLNNEQFF. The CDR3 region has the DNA TGTACCAGAAGCTTTAGCGGGTCACTCAACAATGAGCAGTTCTTC.

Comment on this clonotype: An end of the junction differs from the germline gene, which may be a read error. In nucleotides, the CDR3 is TGTGGCAGCAGTGCCACAGGAGGGTTCGGCAAAAACATCCATTACTTC. Translated, it gives CGSSATGGFGKNIHYF. The rearrangement joins TRBV6-1 to TRBJ2-4, with a tentative D call TRBD2 (6 bases). CDR1 and CDR2 (germline): MNHNS, SASEGT. The CDR3 is 16 residues long.